These 25 T cell receptor beta chains share one sample of origin, sequenced in a study of blood T cell repertoires in COVID-19. Sequencing used immunoSEQ multiplex PCR; TCRdb keeps in-frame clones, though not all of them. Of 150,000 to 200,000 clones listed, roughly 85% are singletons. The sample comprised peripheral blood. The receptors originated from a man in his 60s with active or convalescent COVID-19.

This clone was seen a handful of times. The genes are TRBV10-2 and TRBJ1-2; no firm D call. V was shortened by 3 bases and J by 3 bases, with 14 bases between the two germline ends. Germline V lookup: CDR1 WSHSY, CDR2 SAAADI. CDR3 length: 15 residues. This chain's CDR3 is CASSDSSAGDYGYTF. The CDR3 bases are TGCGCCAGCAGTGACTCCTCAGCCGGGGACTATGGCTACACCTTC.

This chain joins TRBV19 and TRBJ1-4; D possibly corresponds to TRBD1 (6 bases). CDR3 size: 15 residues. CDR1 LNHDA and CDR2 SQIVND come from the germline V gene (reference sequence). V lost 7 bases, J lost 0 bases, and 12 bases lay in between. CDR3 amino acids: CASTDRPATNEKLFF. CDR3 bases: TGTGCCAGTACAGACAGGCCTGCAACTAATGAAAAACTGTTTTTT.

The chain employs TRBV15 and TRBJ1-3, with D maybe TRBD1 (6 bases). V shed 1 base and J shed 4 bases, with 11 bases lying between them. The CDR3 contains 15 residues. Germline assignment: CDR1 LNHNV and CDR2 YYDKDF (reference sequence). CDR3 residues: CATSRGRGSGNTIYF. The CDR3 DNA reads TGTGCCACCAGCAGAGGTAGGGGGAGCGGAAACACCATATATTTT.

The V call is TRBV5-5, the J call TRBJ2-2, with 8 bases that match TRBD1. The CDR3 length is 16 residues. Germline trimming cut 3 bases from V and 0 bases from J; bases unmatched to any gene: 4. Germline CDR1 SGHKS, CDR2 YYEKEE (reference sequence). CDR3 nucleotide sequence: TGTGCCAGCAGCTACAACAGGGGGTCGAACACCGGGGAGCTGTTTTTT. Translated: CASSYNRGSNTGELFF.

The V gene is TRBV5-1, the J gene TRBJ2-3, with TRBD1 matching 12 bases. Germline V gives CDR1 SGHRS, CDR2 YFSETQ. The CDR3 sequence is 16 residues long. Trimming removed 5 bases from V and 4 bases from J; junction bases left unmatched: 8. The CDR3 coding sequence is TGCGCCAGCAGAAAGGGACAGGGGGCAACTGCAGATACGCAGTATTTT. Amino acid sequence: CASRKGQGATADTQYF.

This clone turned up a few times. This chain links TRBV7-6 with TRBJ1-4, with 7 bases that match TRBD1. V trimming: 8 bases; J trimming: 5 bases; junction bases outside the gene matches: 11. Germline V CDR1 and CDR2: SGHVS, FNYEAQ. This CDR3 is 15 amino acids long. In nucleotides, the CDR3 is TGTGCCAGCGCTGCTCAGGGGGGCAAAAATGAAAAACTGTTTTTT. Translation gives CASAAQGGKNEKLFF.

V is TRBV24-1 and J is TRBJ2-1; 10 bases line up with TRBD1. CDR1 KGHDR and CDR2 SFDVKD come from the germline V gene. The V gene end was trimmed by 4 bases and the J gene end by 8 bases; junction bases not matched to a gene: 7. The length of the CDR3 is 15 residues. CDR3 loop: CATSEPGTGVYEQFF. CDR3 DNA: TGTGCCACCAGTGAGCCCGGGACAGGGGTATATGAGCAGTTCTTC.

This clone was observed once. The chain is built from TRBV19 and TRBJ1-1, with a weak D call TRBD1 (6 bases). Trimming took off 2 bases at V and 3 bases at J, with 16 bases between the two ends. CDR1 is LNHDA and CDR2 is SQIVND in the germline V gene (reference sequence). The CDR3 covers 16 residues. CDR3 protein: CASSIKGRGKDTEAFF. The CDR3 DNA follows: TGTGCCAGTAGTATAAAGGGCAGGGGTAAGGACACTGAAGCTTTCTTT.

This chain's CDR3 is CATSRYRGTYEQYF. CDR3 sequence (DNA): TGTGCCACCAGCAGATACAGGGGAACCTACGAGCAGTACTTC. This sequence joins TRBV15 and TRBJ2-7, with TRBD1 identical over 7 bases. J lost 2 bases, V lost 2 bases, and 3 bases had no gene match. This CDR3 comprises 14 residues. Germline assignment: CDR1 LNHNV and CDR2 YYDKDF (reference sequence).

The chain uses TRBV6-6 and TRBJ2-3; 8 positions match TRBD2. The CDR3 loop spans 15 amino acids. Germline lookup yields CDR1 MNHNY and CDR2 SVGAGI (reference sequence). J lost 6 bases, V lost 2 bases, and 7 bases had no gene match. The CDR3 nucleotides read TGTGCCAGCAGTTACGTCCGGGGGGGGCGGGATACGCAGTATTTT. Encoded protein: CASSYVRGGRDTQYF.

CDR3 region: CASSLVWRGGGYTF. The CDR3 DNA reads as TGTGCCAGCAGCTTAGTATGGCGGGGGGGTGGCTACACCTTC. The J gene is TRBJ1-2, the V gene TRBV7-2, with D perhaps matching TRBD1 (5 bases). Per the germline V gene, CDR1 is SGHTA and CDR2 is FQGNSA. V dropped 1 base and J dropped 7 bases, with 13 bases sitting between them. The CDR3 is made up of 14 amino acids.

The chain joins TRBV14 to TRBJ2-2; possible D gene TRBD1, 6 bases. There are 16 residues in the CDR3. In germline, CDR1 is SGHDN, CDR2 FVKESK. Deletions cut 2 bases from V and 4 bases from J, with 14 bases between. The CDR3 loop is CASSQLRGRSTGELFF. The CDR3, as DNA: TGTGCCAGCAGCCAACTCAGGGGTCGGAGCACCGGGGAGCTGTTTTTT.

The J gene is TRBJ1-1, the V gene TRBV29-1; the match to TRBD1 covers 7 bases. This CDR3 region has 13 residues. V lost 7 bases and J lost 3; bases outside the gene matches: 8. CDR1 is SQVTM, CDR2 ANQGSEA, per germline. The CDR3 DNA follows: TGCAGCGGACAGGGAGGTAAGGACACTGAAGCTTTCTTT. It is translated as CSGQGGKDTEAFF.

In this sample, this clone turned up once. V gene TRBV30 combines with J gene TRBJ1-2, with D possibly matching TRBD1 (5 bases). The CDR3 sequence is 13 residues long. The germline gives CDR1 GTSNPN, CDR2 SVGIG (reference sequence). Trimming left V 5 bases short and J 2 bases short, with 12 bases between. This CDR3 reads CAWGGRGNYGYTF. For the CDR3, the DNA is TGTGCCTGGGGCGGACGGGGGAACTATGGCTACACCTTC.

This chain links TRBV5-4 with TRBJ2-6, with TRBD1 matching over 9 bases. J was trimmed by 0 bases and V by 4 bases; bases with no gene match: 5. The CDR3 runs 17 residues. Germline assignment: CDR1 SGHNT and CDR2 YYREEE (reference sequence). CDR3 loop: CASSPGQGRSGANVLTF. The CDR3 bases are TGTGCCAGCAGCCCGGGACAGGGACGCTCTGGGGCCAACGTCCTGACTTTC.

V usage is TRBV6-5 and J usage is TRBJ1-5, with D possibly TRBD1 on 5 matching bases. The CDR3 totals 14 residues. Per the germline V gene, CDR1 is MNHEY and CDR2 is SVGAGI. V shed 2 bases and J shed 5 bases, with 10 bases lying between them. As DNA, the CDR3 is TGTGCCAGCAGTTACCTAGGCAGGGATCAGCCCCAGCATTTT. Protein: CASSYLGRDQPQHF.

This rearrangement joins TRBV30 to TRBJ2-3, with D perhaps matching TRBD2 (7 bases). The CDR3 is 16 residues long. The germline gives CDR1 GTSNPN, CDR2 SVGIG (reference sequence). V lost 0 bases to trimming and J lost 6 bases, with 19 bases between them. CDR3 residues: CAWSVWGAGVRDTQYF. The CDR3 region has the DNA TGTGCCTGGAGTGTATGGGGGGCGGGGGTCAGGGATACGCAGTATTTT.

The V call is TRBV12-3 or TRBV12-4, the J call TRBJ2-7; 7 bases fit TRBD1. The CDR3 sequence is 13 residues long. With 5 bases clipped from V and 6 bases from J, the junction kept 7 bases outside the gene matches. CDR3 residues: CASSLRDSFEQYF. The CDR3 region has the DNA TGTGCCAGCAGTCTCCGGGACAGCTTCGAGCAGTACTTC.

This chain links TRBV13 with TRBJ1-2; TRBD1 matches at 10 bases. CDR3 length: 16 amino acids. In germline, CDR1 is PRHDT, CDR2 FYEKMQ (reference sequence). V shed 5 bases, J shed 0 bases, and the junction held 6 bases outside the gene matches. CDR3 amino acids: CASSPRTGGPNYGYTF. CDR3 coding DNA: TGTGCCAGCAGCCCCAGGACAGGGGGACCTAACTATGGCTACACCTTC.

The chain couples TRBV12-3 or TRBV12-4 to TRBJ1-2; possibly TRBD1 for D (6 bases). The CDR3 loop spans 12 amino acids. Trimming took 6 bases from V and 7 from J, leaving 12 bases between them. CDR3 nucleotides: TGTGCCAGCAGAACAGGGATGGGTGGCTACACCTTC. It specifies CASRTGMGGYTF.

The rearrangement joins TRBV5-1 to TRBJ1-1; 8 positions match TRBD1. There are 15 residues in the CDR3. After removal of 3 bases from V and 4 bases from J, the junction contained 8 bases not matched to a gene. The V gene's germline CDR1 is SGHRS and CDR2 YFSETQ. The CDR3: CASSSGAQGATEAFF. The CDR3 coding sequence is TGCGCCAGCAGCTCGGGGGCGCAGGGGGCCACTGAAGCTTTCTTT.

The chain recombines TRBV6-6 with TRBJ1-2, with D perhaps TRBD1 (5 bases). The V end lost 6 bases, the J end lost 4 bases, and 15 bases lay between the germline ends. The CDR3 consists of 14 residues. The germline gives CDR1 MNHNY, CDR2 SVGAGI (reference sequence). CDR3 loop: CASRPQYRTYGYTF. The CDR3 DNA is TGTGCCAGCAGACCCCAATACAGGACCTATGGCTACACCTTC.

This clone came up once. CDR3 coding DNA: TGCGCCAGCAGCTTCGGGGACTCAAGCACAGATACGCAGTATTTT. Translating it yields CASSFGDSSTDTQYF. V usage is TRBV5-1 and J usage is TRBJ2-3, with D perhaps matching TRBD2 (6 bases). The germline V gene encodes CDR1 SGHRS and CDR2 YFSETQ. The CDR3 length is 15 residues. The ends were cut back, 2 bases at V and 0 bases at J, with 10 bases in the middle.

This clone was recorded a few times. This CDR3 is CASSLGGGGGTGELFF. CDR3 coding DNA: TGTGCCAGCAGCTTAGGAGGCGGGGGAGGCACCGGGGAGCTGTTTTTT. V gene TRBV5-4 combines with J gene TRBJ2-2, with 7 bases that match TRBD2. This CDR3 contains 16 residues. Germline loops: CDR1 SGHNT, CDR2 YYREEE (reference sequence). The ends lost 2 bases at V and 4 bases at J; junction bases unmatched: 8.

The chain carries TRBV9 and TRBJ2-1; 8 bases line up with TRBD1. The germline V gene has CDR1 SGDLS and CDR2 YYNGEE. Unmatched junction bases numbered 5, after V lost 0 bases and J lost 6 bases. The CDR3 is 15 residues long. The CDR3, as DNA: TGTGCCAGCAGCGTAGAGGGGACAGGAGGCAATGAGCAGTTCTTC. This codes for CASSVEGTGGNEQFF.